These T cell receptor beta chains were read from a single sample in a study of shared clonotypes between healthy human individuals. The data were produced by immunoSEQ multiplex PCR, yet TCRdb's version contains in-frame clones alone and is incomplete. The sample lists about 1 million clones, about 75% occurring once. What was sequenced was memory CD4+ T cells sorted from blood. The receptors were gathered from a man younger than 30 in good health. CDR3s include the opening cysteine and the closing phenylalanine or tryptophan. Fields, in order: clone size, V gene, J gene, D gene, CDR3 DNA, CDR3 protein. D genes are given only for firm matches. Expanded clones get a size class; other rows say once, few or many, or leave the size out.

.	TRBV6-5	TRBJ2-7	TRBD2	TGTGCCAGCAGTGCGTGGACTAGCGGGGTCGAGCAGTACTTC	CASSAWTSGVEQYF
.	TRBV6-5	TRBJ2-6	.	TGTGCCAGCAGGGACAGCCAAGGGGCCAACGTCCTGACTTTC	CASRDSQGANVLTF
.	TRBV6-1	TRBJ2-1	.	TGTGCCAGCAGTACCGAAGGGGAGTGGGATGAGCAGTTCTTC	CASSTEGEWDEQFF
.	TRBV30	TRBJ1-5	TRBD1	TGTGCCTGGAGTGTACGCGTTCCCCGGACAGGGGGCAATCAGCCCCAGCATTTT	CAWSVRVPRTGGNQPQHF
.	TRBV4-2	TRBJ1-1	TRBD1	TGTGCCAGCAGCCTTTCCGGGACAGTGAACACTGAAGCTTTCTTT	CASSLSGTVNTEAFF
.	TRBV7-9	TRBJ1-2	.	TGTGCCAGCGGATTGCCTAGGGGGACCTCCTATGGCTACACCTTC	CASGLPRGTSYGYTF
once	TRBV27	TRBJ1-1	.	TGTGCCAGCAGTTTAGGCAGAGGGACTGAAGCTTTCTTT	CASSLGRGTEAFF
.	TRBV10-3	TRBJ2-7	TRBD1	TGTGCCATCAGCGTGACAGGGGCTACCTACGAGCAGTACTTC	CAISVTGATYEQYF
.	TRBV2	TRBJ2-5	.	TGTGCCAGCGAGCAGGGGGGGTCACAGGAGACCCAGTACTTC	CASEQGGSQETQYF
.	TRBV4-1	TRBJ2-1	.	TGCGCCAGCAGCCAAGATCAGGGGGGAATCAGCGAGCAGTTCTTC	CASSQDQGGISEQFF
.	TRBV4-2	TRBJ2-5	TRBD2	TGTGCCAGCAGCCAGAACGGGGGGGCCGGAGAGACCCAGTACTTC	CASSQNGGAGETQYF
.	TRBV7-2	TRBJ1-2	TRBD1	TGTGCCAGCAGCTTAGGGGCATCGGGACAGGGACATGGCTACACCTTC	CASSLGASGQGHGYTF
.	TRBV6-6	TRBJ1-2	.	TGTGCCAGCAGTTCTGGGGAGGGATACTATGGCTACACCTTC	CASSSGEGYYGYTF
.	TRBV28	TRBJ2-3	.	TGTGCCAGCAGTTTCGGACTACACACAGATACGCAGTATTTT	CASSFGLHTDTQYF
once	TRBV7-2	TRBJ1-2	.	TGTGCCAGCAGCTTAGAGGGCACTTATGGCTACACCTTC	CASSLEGTYGYTF
many	TRBV5-5	TRBJ1-1	.	TGTGCCAGCAGCTTGCGAGACAGATCCGAATTTTACACTGAAGCTTTCTTT	CASSLRDRSEFYTEAFF
.	TRBV19	TRBJ1-2	TRBD1	TGTGCCAGTAGTGCACAGGGGGAACTTCGGGGCTACACCTTC	CASSAQGELRGYTF
.	TRBV6-4	TRBJ2-2	.	TGTGCCAGCAGTGACGAGTTTAACACCGGGGAGCTGTTTTTT	CASSDEFNTGELFF
.	TRBV7-2	TRBJ2-7	TRBD2	TGTGCCAGCAGCTTGCTAGCGGGGTCCTACGAGCAGTACTTC	CASSLLAGSYEQYF
.	TRBV4-3	TRBJ1-3	.	TGCGCCAGCAGCCAGACATCCTCTGGAAACACCATATATTTT	CASSQTSSGNTIYF
.	TRBV6-1	TRBJ1-1	TRBD1	TGTGCCACCAGACAGGGGATGAACACTGAAGCTTTCTTT	CATRQGMNTEAFF
.	TRBV2	TRBJ1-1	TRBD1	TGTGCCAGCAGGGGAGGGGGCGCGGGCACTGAAGCTTTCTTT	CASRGGGAGTEAFF
few	TRBV9	TRBJ2-7	.	TGTGCCAGCAGCGTAGAACCTGGGAGCTCCTACGAGCAGTACTTC	CASSVEPGSSYEQYF